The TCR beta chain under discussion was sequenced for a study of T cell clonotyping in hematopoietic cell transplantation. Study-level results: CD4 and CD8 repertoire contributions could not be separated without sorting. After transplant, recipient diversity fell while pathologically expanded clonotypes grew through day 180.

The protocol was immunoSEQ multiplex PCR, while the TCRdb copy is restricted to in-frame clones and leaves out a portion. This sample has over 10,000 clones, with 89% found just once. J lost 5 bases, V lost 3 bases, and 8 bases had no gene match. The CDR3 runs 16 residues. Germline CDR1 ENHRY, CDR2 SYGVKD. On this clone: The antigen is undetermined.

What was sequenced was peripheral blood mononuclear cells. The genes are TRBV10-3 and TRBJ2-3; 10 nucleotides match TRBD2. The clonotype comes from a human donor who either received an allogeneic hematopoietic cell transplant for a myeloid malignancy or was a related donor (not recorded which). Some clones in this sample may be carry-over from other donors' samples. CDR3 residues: CAISDPSGGAIDTQYF. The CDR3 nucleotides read TGTGCCATCAGTGACCCCAGCGGGGGGGCAATAGATACGCAGTATTTT.